The 11 T cell receptor beta chains in this list originate from one sample, sequenced in a study of neurological immune-mediated disorders. In TCRdb, the 5' RACE reads were re-called with MiXCR into one record per CDR3 protein. The sample lists about 120,000 distinct CDR3 sequences, about 3.2% occurring once. What was sequenced was PBMCs. The source of these receptors is a woman younger than 45 with multiple sclerosis.

This clonotype was detected ten times or more. This chain joins TRBV6-6 and TRBJ2-7, with D uncertain. The ends were cut back, 0 bases at V and 4 bases at J, with 4 bases in the middle. From germline, CDR1 is MNHNY and CDR2 SVGAGI (reference sequence). CDR3 size: 12 residues. DNA for the CDR3: TGTGCCAGCAGTTACTCGTTTTACGAGCAGTACTTC. Translating it yields CASSYSFYEQYF.

This clonotype has a count of ten or more. V usage is TRBV20-1 and J usage is TRBJ2-1; 9 bases are shared with TRBD1. CDR3 length equals 16 residues. Germline CDR1 reads DFQATT; CDR2 reads SNEGSKA (reference sequence). V lost 5 bases and J lost 4; bases outside the gene matches: 12. The CDR3 coding sequence is TGCAGTGCTCCCCCTCGGGACAGGGTAACTTACAATGAGCAGTTCTTC. As protein: CSAPPRDRVTYNEQFF.

In its sample, this clonotype was seen many times. The chain is built from TRBV9 and TRBJ2-7; 7 bases fit TRBD2. CDR1 and CDR2 (germline): SGDLS, YYNGEE. J was trimmed by 3 bases and V by 0 bases; bases with no gene match: 6. This CDR3 has 15 residues. The CDR3 DNA reads as TGTGCCAGCAGCGTAGATCCTAGCGGCGACTACGAGCAGTACTTC. The encoded protein is CASSVDPSGDYEQYF.

As regards this clonotype: A single base separates this from a much larger clone, so it may be a read error. V and J are TRBV4-1 and TRBJ2-1; 10 bases map to TRBD1. The CDR3 has 15 amino acids. Germline V gives CDR1 MGHRA, CDR2 YSYEKL. With 0 bases clipped from V and 5 bases from J, the junction kept 1 base outside the gene matches. The CDR3: CASSQDGTGDNEQFF. The DNA for the CDR3 is TGCGCCAGCAGCCAAGACGGGACAGGGGACAATGAGCAGTTCTTC.

This clonotype showed up many times. The rearrangement links TRBV30 to TRBJ2-3; D might be TRBD2 (6 bases). V was shortened by 3 bases and J by 1 base, with 14 bases between the two germline ends. The CDR3 is 15 amino acids. Germline lookup yields CDR1 GTSNPN and CDR2 SVGIG (reference sequence). In DNA, the CDR3 is TGTGCCTGGAGAGGAGGGGCCAGGGGCACAGATACGCAGTATTTT. Translated: CAWRGGARGTDTQYF.

Many counts were recorded for this clonotype. CDR3 sequence reads: CSAISGDRENGYTF. In DNA form, the CDR3 reads TGCAGTGCTATTTCGGGTGACAGGGAAAATGGCTACACCTTC. V usage is TRBV20-1 and J usage is TRBJ1-2, with 7 bases identical to TRBD1. Trimming at V came to 4 bases and at J to 6 bases, leaving 11 bases not matched to a gene. This CDR3 comprises 14 residues. Germline-derived CDR1 and CDR2 are DFQATT and SNEGSKA (reference sequence).

This clonotype has ten or more counts. The chain is built from TRBV10-3 and TRBJ1-4; D uncertain. Germline CDR1 and CDR2: ENHRY and SYGVKD. V lost 10 bases and J lost 2, with 17 bases in between. The CDR3 is made up of 15 amino acids. The CDR3 coding sequence is TGTGCCACCATGGAGCCCCCCGAGACTAATGAAAAACTGTTTTTT. Translation gives CATMEPPETNEKLFF.

This clonotype was observed a few times. This sequence may be a read error, since a much larger clone differs from it by one base. The V call is TRBV9, the J call TRBJ1-5; no clear D. Germline assignment: CDR1 SGDLS and CDR2 YYNGEE. The CDR3 spans 15 residues. CDR3 DNA sequence: TGTGCCAGCAGCGTAGGTACCGGCCTCAATCAGCACCAGCATTTT. Translation: CASSVGTGLNQHQHF. Full variable domain (rest looked up from reference TRBV9 and TRBJ1-5): DSGVTQTPKHLITATGQRVTLRCSPRSGDLSVYWYQQSLDQGLQFLIQYYNGEERAKGNILERFSAQQFPDLHSELNLSSLELGDSALYFCASSVGTGLNQHQHFGDGTRLSIL.

This clonotype was observed at least ten times. The rearrangement uses TRBV7-2 and TRBJ1-3; 8 bases are shared with TRBD1. The CDR3 is 15 amino acids. V lost 5 bases, J lost 4 bases, and 7 bases stayed unmatched. In germline, CDR1 is SGHTA, CDR2 FQGNSA. In nucleotides, the CDR3 is TGTGCCAGCAGCCCTCAAACAGGGGGAGGAAACACCATATATTTT. It is translated as CASSPQTGGGNTIYF.

As concerns this clonotype: At one end the junction does not follow the germline gene, possibly because of a read error. CDR3: CASSLEVAASPLHF. The CDR3 DNA sequence: TGTGCCAGCAGCTTGGAAGTCGCGGCCTCACCCCTACACTTT. The J gene is TRBJ1-6, the V gene TRBV5-6; D is unclear. Germline CDR1 reads SGHDT; CDR2 reads YYEEEE. This CDR3 spans 14 amino acids. Using reference TRBV5-6 and TRBJ1-6 for the parts outside the CDR3, the full variable domain is DAGVTQSPTHLIKTRGQQVTLRCSPKSGHDTVSWYQQALGQGPQFIFQYYEEEERQRGNFPDRFSGHQFPNYSSELNVNALLLGDSALYLCASSLEVAASPLHFGNGTRLTVT.

Details on this clonotype: A much larger clone is a single base away; this may be a read error. This chain connects TRBV6-5 to TRBJ2-7; 8 nucleotides match TRBD2. From germline, CDR1 is MNHEY and CDR2 SVGAGI. CDR3 length equals 14 residues. In DNA form, the CDR3 reads TGTTCCAGCAGTTACGTTGCGGGGGGCGCCGGGCAGTACTTC. Translating gives CSSSYVAGGAGQYF.